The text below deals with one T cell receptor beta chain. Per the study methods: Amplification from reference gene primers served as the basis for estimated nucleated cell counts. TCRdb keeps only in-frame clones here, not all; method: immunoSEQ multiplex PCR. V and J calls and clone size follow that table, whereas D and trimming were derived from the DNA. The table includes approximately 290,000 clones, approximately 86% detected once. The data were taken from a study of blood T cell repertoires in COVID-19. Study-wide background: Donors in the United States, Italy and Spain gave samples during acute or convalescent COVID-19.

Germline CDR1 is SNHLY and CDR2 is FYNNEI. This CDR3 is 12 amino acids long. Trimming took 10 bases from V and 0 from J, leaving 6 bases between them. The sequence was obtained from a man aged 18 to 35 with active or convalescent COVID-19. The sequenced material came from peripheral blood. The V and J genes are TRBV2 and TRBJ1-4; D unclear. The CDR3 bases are TGTGCCACCTACGCAACTAATGAAAAACTGTTTTTT. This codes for CATYATNEKLFF. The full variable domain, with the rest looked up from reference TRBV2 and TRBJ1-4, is EPEVTQTPSHQVTQMGQEVILRCVPISNHLYFYWYRQILGQKVEFLVSFYNNEISEKSEIFDDQFSVERPDGSNFTLKIRSTKLEDSAMYFCATYATNEKLFFGSGTQLSVL.